A single sample is the source of the 20 T cell receptor beta chains below, sequenced in a study of T cell responses to AZD1222 COVID-19 vaccine. Measured with immunoSEQ multiplex PCR; TCRdb has only the in-frame clones, and not every one. The sample shows roughly 99,000 clones, around nine tenths of them seen only once. This material consisted of peripheral blood, taken 28 days after the second AZD1222 dose. All receptors come from an adult who received the AZD1222 COVID-19 vaccine.

This clone was counted only a few times. The rearrangement joins TRBV7-2 to TRBJ1-2, with TRBD1 as a possible D gene (6 bases). The length of the CDR3 is 15 residues. CDR1 SGHTA and CDR2 FQGNSA come from the germline V gene. The V and J ends lost 1 base and 2 bases respectively, with 11 bases between them. The CDR3 sequence is CASSLGGGQNYGYTF. In DNA form, the CDR3 reads TGTGCCAGCAGCTTAGGTGGGGGACAAAACTATGGCTACACCTTC.

This chain uses TRBV28 with TRBJ2-7; D tentatively fits TRBD1 or TRBD2 (5 bases each). The CDR3 loop spans 12 amino acids. Trimming took 11 bases from V and 2 from J, leaving 13 bases between them. From germline, CDR1 is MDHEN and CDR2 SYDVKM. CDR3 nucleotides: TGTGCCTCCAAGGGGACCCCCTACGAGCAGTACTTC. This translates into CASKGTPYEQYF.

The rearrangement links TRBV19 to TRBJ1-5; 7 bases agree with TRBD1. The V gene end was trimmed by 6 bases and the J gene end by 2 bases; junction bases not matched to a gene: 4. The CDR3 consists of 14 residues. In germline, CDR1 is LNHDA, CDR2 SQIVND (reference sequence). The CDR3 region has the DNA TGTGCCAGTAGGCTAGGGACAGGCAATCAGCCCCAGCATTTT. This gives the protein CASRLGTGNQPQHF.

The chain has TRBV4-3 and TRBJ1-5; D is unresolved. The V gene's germline CDR1 is LGHNA and CDR2 YSLEER. The V end was cut by 2 bases, the J end by 4 bases, with 9 bases between. There are 14 residues in the CDR3. The CDR3 coding sequence is TGCGCCAGCAGCCAATCGGCCTCGAATCAGCCCCAGCATTTT. It is translated as CASSQSASNQPQHF.

The CDR3 DNA reads TGTGCCAGCAGTCCCGGCAGGGGGCGCATCCACACTGAAGCTTTCTTT. Residues: CASSPGRGRIHTEAFF. This chain connects TRBV6-6 to TRBJ1-1; 8 nucleotides match TRBD1. Trimming removed 5 bases from V and 3 bases from J; junction bases left unmatched: 11. Germline CDR1 MNHNY, CDR2 SVGAGI (reference sequence). CDR3 size: 16 residues.

This clone is a singleton in its sample. The rearrangement joins TRBV11-2 to TRBJ1-3, with D hard to call. Germline V gene data show CDR1 as SGHAT and CDR2 as FQNNGV. The CDR3 consists of 14 residues. V gave up 1 base and J gave up 6 bases, with 10 bases separating them. CDR3 in DNA: TGTGCCAGCAGCTTAGGAGGGATGGAAAACACCATATATTTT. This gives the protein CASSLGGMENTIYF. The variable domain in full, with the rest retrieved from reference TRBV11-2 and TRBJ1-3, is EAGVAQSPRYKIIEKRQSVAFWCNPISGHATLYWYQQILGQGPKLLIQFQNNGVVDDSQLPKDRFSAERLKGVDSTLKIQPAKLEDSAVYLCASSLGGMENTIYFGEGSWLTVV.

This chain connects TRBV7-9 to TRBJ2-3; perhaps TRBD2 as D (6 bases). The ends were cut back, 5 bases at V and 4 bases at J, with 19 bases in the middle. The CDR3 loop spans 16 amino acids. Germline V lookup: CDR1 SEHNR, CDR2 FQNEAQ (reference sequence). This CDR3 is CASSQRRKGGADTQYF. The CDR3 coding sequence is TGTGCCAGCAGCCAGCGGCGTAAGGGCGGGGCAGATACGCAGTATTTT.

The CDR3: CASRTIYEQYF. CDR3 in DNA: TGTGCCAGCCGGACGATCTACGAGCAGTACTTC. The chain couples TRBV6-1 to TRBJ2-7; D remains unclear. The CDR3 sequence is 11 residues long. From germline, CDR1 is MNHNS and CDR2 SASEGT. V was clipped by 8 bases and J by 3 bases, with 8 bases between them.

This chain uses TRBV9 with TRBJ1-1; D gene unclear. CDR3 length: 14 amino acids. V dropped 0 bases and J dropped 2 bases, with 8 bases sitting between them. Germline CDR1 and CDR2: SGDLS and YYNGEE. The CDR3 here is CASSVGVGNTEAFF. CDR3 nucleotide sequence: TGTGCCAGCAGCGTAGGTGTGGGCAACACTGAAGCTTTCTTT.

J is TRBJ2-1 and V is TRBV10-2; 7 bases line up with TRBD2. The germline V gene has CDR1 WSHSY and CDR2 SAAADI. V gave up 3 bases and J gave up 6 bases; unmatched junction bases: 5. This CDR3 spans 14 amino acids. The CDR3 reads CASSDGLAANEQFF. CDR3 bases: TGCGCCAGCAGTGATGGGCTAGCGGCCAATGAGCAGTTCTTC.

The chain recombines TRBV5-8 with TRBJ2-5; D ambiguous. Trimming took off 0 bases at V and 5 bases at J, with 11 bases between the two ends. The CDR3 length is 14 residues. The germline CDR1 and CDR2 sequences are SGHTS and YDEGEE. The CDR3 nucleotides read TGTGCCAGCAGCTTGGACAGTTGGTGGGAGACCCAGTACTTC. Protein product: CASSLDSWWETQYF. Full variable domain (rest looked up from reference TRBV5-8 and TRBJ2-5): EAGVTQSPTHLIKTRGQQATLRCSPISGHTSVYWYQQALGLGLQFLLWYDEGEERNRGNFPPRFSGRQFPNYSSELNVNALELEDSALYLCASSLDSWWETQYFGPGTRLLVL.

The rearrangement joins TRBV5-8 to TRBJ2-3; 9 bases match TRBD1. The germline gives CDR1 SGHTS, CDR2 YDEGEE. The CDR3 extends over 17 amino acids. V was clipped by 4 bases and J by 1 base; unmatched bases: 10. CDR3 sequence: CASSPGQGSLGTDTQYF. CDR3 DNA sequence: TGTGCCAGCAGCCCGGGACAGGGCAGCCTCGGCACAGATACGCAGTATTTT. Supplemented by reference TRBV5-8 and TRBJ2-3, the full variable domain reads EAGVTQSPTHLIKTRGQQATLRCSPISGHTSVYWYQQALGLGLQFLLWYDEGEERNRGNFPPRFSGRQFPNYSSELNVNALELEDSALYLCASSPGQGSLGTDTQYFGPGTRLTVL.

This clone appeared a few times. This rearrangement joins TRBV11-1 to TRBJ1-1, with D unresolved. Per germline, CDR1 SGHAT and CDR2 FQDESV (reference sequence). Deletions cut 4 bases from V and 10 bases from J, with 16 bases between. The CDR3 runs to 13 residues. As DNA, the CDR3 is TGTGCCAGCAGCTCCCCGTGGACCGAAGTAGCTTTCTTT. Amino acid sequence: CASSSPWTEVAFF.

The genes are TRBV14 and TRBJ1-3; D is uncertain. With 3 bases removed from V and 9 bases from J, the gap between germline ends came to 6 bases. The CDR3 is made up of 11 amino acids. The germline V gene encodes CDR1 SGHDN and CDR2 FVKESK. The CDR3 nucleotides are TGTGCCAGCAGCCAGAGTCTCACCATATATTTT. As protein: CASSQSLTIYF.

The rearrangement links TRBV29-1 to TRBJ1-5; a weak D match, TRBD1 (5 bases). The CDR3 has 14 amino acids. CDR1 is SQVTM, CDR2 ANQGSEA, per germline. V was pared by 4 bases and J by 1 base, with 11 bases between. CDR3 region: CSVVLTASNQPQHF. The CDR3 DNA sequence: TGCAGCGTTGTATTGACAGCAAGCAATCAGCCCCAGCATTTT.

This sequence joins TRBV3-1 (or the pseudogene TRBV3-2) and TRBJ1-4, with 9 bases fitting TRBD1. The J segment lost 11 bases and the V segment lost 5 bases, leaving 15 bases of the junction unmatched. Germline lookup yields CDR1 LGHDT and CDR2 YNNKEL (reference sequence). The CDR3 covers 16 residues. The CDR3 reads CASSYSSGTGTGKLFF. CDR3 nucleotide sequence: TGTGCCAGCAGCTACTCTTCCGGGACAGGGACCGGGAAACTGTTTTTT.

This clone was observed a handful of times. The genes are TRBV6-5 and TRBJ1-1; D call uncertain. CDR3 length: 15 residues. From germline, CDR1 is MNHEY and CDR2 SVGAGI. V lost 3 bases and J lost 6, with 17 bases in between. The DNA of the CDR3 is TGTGCCAGCAGTTATGGCTTCTGGGAAGAGTCTGAAGCTTTCTTT. This sequence encodes CASSYGFWEESEAFF.

The chain links TRBV7-8 to TRBJ2-1, with D tentatively TRBD2 (7 bases). Germline CDR1 is SGHVS and CDR2 is FQNEAQ. V lost 1 base and J lost 9, with 13 bases in between. The CDR3 has 14 amino acids. The CDR3, as DNA: TGTGCCAGCAGCTTAGACGGGGGGCGGGGTGAGCAGTTCTTC. The encoded protein is CASSLDGGRGEQFF.

The rearrangement links TRBV19 to TRBJ2-3, with TRBD1 identical over 7 bases. V gave up 5 bases and J gave up 2 bases; unmatched junction bases: 4. The CDR3 extends over 14 amino acids. The germline gives CDR1 LNHDA, CDR2 SQIVND (reference sequence). The CDR3 nucleotides are TGTGCCAGTAGTTCGACAGGGAACACAGATACGCAGTATTTT. This sequence encodes CASSSTGNTDTQYF.

The chain employs TRBV5-4 and TRBJ2-1; unclear D gene. The germline CDR1 and CDR2 sequences are SGHNT and YYREEE (reference sequence). This CDR3 comprises 13 residues. Trimming took off 0 bases at V and 3 bases at J, with 4 bases between the two ends. The CDR3 loop reads CASSLDDYNEQFF. The CDR3 bases are TGTGCCAGCAGCTTGGACGACTACAATGAGCAGTTCTTC.